The present entry profiles one TCR beta chain with its context. No antigen is known for it. The data were taken from a study of post-analysis software for immune sequencing data. Findings of the study overall: Roughly five TRBV segments occurring more often in patients than controls included TRBV5-6, TRBV5-1 and TRBV20-1.

The length of the CDR3 is 15 residues. Trimming took 3 bases from V and 2 from J; bases not matched to a gene: 3. CDR1 and CDR2 (germline): SNHLY, FYNNEI. Unique molecular identifiers tagged the TCR beta cDNA libraries. TCRdb processed the PCR reads anew with MiXCR; each CDR3 protein has one entry. The table lists more than 450,000 distinct CDR3 sequences, roughly two fifths of them singletons. The sequenced material came from blood. This sequence was found in a girl aged 10-17 years with multiple sclerosis. The rearrangement joins TRBV2 to TRBJ2-7; TRBD1 agrees at 11 bases. The CDR3 here is CASSEGTGGAYEQYF. CDR3 nucleotides: TGTGCCAGCAGTGAGGGGACAGGGGGGGCCTACGAGCAGTACTTC.